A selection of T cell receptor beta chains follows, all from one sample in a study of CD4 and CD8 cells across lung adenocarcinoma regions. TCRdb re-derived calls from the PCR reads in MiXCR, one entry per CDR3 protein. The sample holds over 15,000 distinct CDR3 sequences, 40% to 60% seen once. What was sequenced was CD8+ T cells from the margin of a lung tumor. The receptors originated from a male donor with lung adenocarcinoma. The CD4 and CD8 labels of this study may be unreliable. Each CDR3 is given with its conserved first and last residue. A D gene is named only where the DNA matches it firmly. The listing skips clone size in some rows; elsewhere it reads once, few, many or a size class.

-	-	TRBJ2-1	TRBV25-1	TGTGCCTCTAGGAGCTCCTACAATGAGCAGTTCTTC	CASRSSYNEQFF
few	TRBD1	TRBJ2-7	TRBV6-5	TGTGCCAGCAGTCCAGGACCGGGACAGGCGAACCTCGAGCAGTACTTC	CASSPGPGQANLEQYF
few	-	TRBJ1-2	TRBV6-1	TGTGCCAGCAGTGAACCCCCCGTCGGCTACACCTTC	CASSEPPVGYTF
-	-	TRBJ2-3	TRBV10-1	TGCGCCAGCAGTGACTATGGGGGTGCTGCAGATACGCAGTACTTT	CASSDYGGAADTQYF
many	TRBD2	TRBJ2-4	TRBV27	TGTGCCAGCAGTCCCCTGAAAGCAGCGGGAGGGGCCAAAAACATTCAGTACTTC	CASSPLKAAGGAKNIQYF
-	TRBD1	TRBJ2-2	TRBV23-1	TGCGCCAGCAGTCAACCCCCCGGGACAGTCTTGTCCGGGGAGCTGTTTTTT	CASSQPPGTVLSGELFF
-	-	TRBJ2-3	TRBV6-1	TGTGCCAGCAGGGAAGCCGGGGCCGGGGTTCGGGATACGCAGTATTTT	CASREAGAGVRDTQYF
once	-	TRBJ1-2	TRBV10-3	TGTGCCACTCGGCGGCCGGGGGTAATCGGCTACACCTTC	CATRRPGVIGYTF
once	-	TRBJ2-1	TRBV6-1	TGTGCCAGCAGTGAAACGTGCTGTAGGGAGACCGGTGAGCTGTTCTTT	CASSETCCRETGELFF
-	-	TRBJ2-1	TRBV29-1	TGCAGCGTTGATCCCCCCGGTGATGAGCAGTTCTTC	CSVDPPGDEQFF
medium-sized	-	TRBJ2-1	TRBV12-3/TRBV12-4	TGTGCCAGCACCCCCTCGGGGGTCCTCTCCTACAATGAGCAGTTCTTC	CASTPSGVLSYNEQFF
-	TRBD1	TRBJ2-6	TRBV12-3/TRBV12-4	TGTGCCAGCAGTCGACAGGGCTCTGGGGCCAACGTCCTGACTTTC	CASSRQGSGANVLTF
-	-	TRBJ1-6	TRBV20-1	TGCAGTGCTAGAGTAGAAGGGAGGCATTCACCCCTCCACTTT	CSARVEGRHSPLHF
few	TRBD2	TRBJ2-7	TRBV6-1	TGTGCCAGCAGCCCCTTATTGGGACTAGCCTCCTACGAGCAGTACTTC	CASSPLLGLASYEQYF
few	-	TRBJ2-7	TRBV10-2	TGCGCCAGCAGTGAGGGGGAATACGAGCAGTACTTC	CASSEGEYEQYF
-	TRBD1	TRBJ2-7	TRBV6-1	TGTGCCAGCAGCCGCACAGGGGACGCGGGCGAGCAGTACTTC	CASSRTGDAGEQYF
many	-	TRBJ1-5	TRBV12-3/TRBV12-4	TGTGCCAGCAGTTTAGATCCGCCGGGGGGGGCTACGGGCAATCAGCCCCAGCATTTT	CASSLDPPGGATGNQPQHF
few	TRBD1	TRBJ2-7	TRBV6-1	TGTGCCAGCGGAAAGACAGGGGTCCCCTCCTACGAGCAGTACTTC	CASGKTGVPSYEQYF
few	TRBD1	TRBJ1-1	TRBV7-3	TGTGCCAGCAGCCCAGGGTCGACAGGGAAGAACACTGAAGCTTTCTTT	CASSPGSTGKNTEAFF
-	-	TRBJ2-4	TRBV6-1	TGTGCCAGCGGCTCGGGGGTGGGGGTGAAGAATATGCAGTACTTT	CASGSGVGVKNMQYF
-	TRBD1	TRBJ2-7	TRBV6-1	TGTGCCAGCAGTGAACCGGGACAGGGAGGCGAGCAGTACTTC	CASSEPGQGGEQYF
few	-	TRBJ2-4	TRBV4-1	TGCGCCAGCAGCCAAGACCGGGTGGGCAAAAACATTCAGTACTTC	CASSQDRVGKNIQYF
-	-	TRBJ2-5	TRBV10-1	TGCGCCAGCAGTGAGTCGAGGGGTATGGAGACCCAGTACTTC	CASSESRGMETQYF
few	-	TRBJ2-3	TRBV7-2	TGTGCCAGCAGCTTAGACAAACCCACAGATACGCAGTATTTT	CASSLDKPTDTQYF